The 3 T cell receptor beta chains listed next were all sequenced from one sample in a study of blood T cell repertoires in COVID-19. Assay used: immunoSEQ multiplex PCR; TCRdb lists only in-frame clones, some missing. The top ten clones hold about 2.3% of a sample with around 400,000 clones, around 87% of them seen once. The sequencing input was peripheral blood. The receptors come from a woman aged 55 to 70 with COVID-19, enrolled during active disease.

The chain links TRBV2 to TRBJ2-5, with 7 bases lining up with TRBD2. V lost 2 bases and J lost 4; bases outside the gene matches: 4. Germline V gives CDR1 SNHLY, CDR2 FYNNEI. The CDR3 runs to 14 residues. For the CDR3, the DNA is TGTGCCAGCAGTGAAAGACTAGCAGGAGAGACCCAGTACTTC. Residues: CASSERLAGETQYF.

CDR3 coding DNA: TGTGCCTGGAGTGTTAGGGAGAGGAATTCACCCCTCCACTTT. Protein sequence: CAWSVRERNSPLHF. The rearrangement joins TRBV30 to TRBJ1-6; D is unclear. Germline assignment: CDR1 GTSNPN and CDR2 SVGIG (reference sequence). V gave up 0 bases and J gave up 7 bases, with 10 bases separating them. The CDR3 loop spans 14 amino acids.

This rearrangement joins TRBV6-2 or TRBV6-3 to TRBJ2-7; 8 positions match TRBD1. CDR1 is MNHEY and CDR2 is SVGEGT in the germline V gene. The CDR3 length is 16 residues. V shed 0 bases, J shed 4 bases, and the junction held 8 bases outside the gene matches. Here the CDR3 reads CASSYSRQGPFYEQYF. CDR3 in DNA: TGTGCCAGCAGTTACTCAAGACAGGGGCCGTTTTACGAGCAGTACTTC.